The 8 T cell receptor beta chains below all came from one sample that was sequenced in a study of T cells in Graves' hyperthyroidism and ophthalmopathy. RNA transcripts provided the source from which TCR beta CDR3 regions were amplified. HTBI primers were the set used in a first-round RT-PCR of the TCR CDR3. TCRdb redid the calling of the multiplex PCR reads with MiXCR, one entry per CDR3 protein. Found here are 450,000 to 550,000 distinct CDR3 sequences, around a quarter of them singletons; the top ten hold approximately 10%. The sequenced material came from blood. All receptors derive from a woman aged 25 to 39 with Graves' ophthalmopathy.

This clonotype was seen a few times. The chain employs TRBV2 and TRBJ2-5; D uncertain. The CDR3 length is 14 residues. Germline V gene sequence: CDR1 SNHLY, CDR2 FYNNEI. V gave up 5 bases and J gave up 5 bases, with 15 bases separating them. CDR3 region: CASSPWPSTETQYF. The CDR3 DNA is TGTGCCAGCAGTCCTTGGCCCTCAACGGAGACCCAGTACTTC.

The chain couples TRBV6-1 to TRBJ2-7, with 10 bases fitting TRBD1. Losses at the gene ends were 10 bases for V and 5 bases for J; bases not matched to a gene: 8. The CDR3 consists of 13 residues. Germline V CDR1 and CDR2: MNHNS, SASEGT. The CDR3 region is CATGRTGGNEQYF. The CDR3, as DNA: TGTGCCACTGGCCGGACAGGGGGAAACGAGCAGTACTTC.

The genes are TRBV7-2 and TRBJ1-2; D might be TRBD1 (6 bases). This CDR3 region has 14 residues. Germline V gene data show CDR1 as SGHTA and CDR2 as FQGNSA. V lost 1 base to trimming and J lost 4 bases, with 10 bases between them. The CDR3 region has the DNA TGTGCCAGCAGCTTAGATGACAGGATCTATGGCTACACCTTC. This sequence encodes CASSLDDRIYGYTF.

The chain has TRBV20-1 and TRBJ2-7; 12 bases are a match to TRBD2. This CDR3 is 14 amino acids long. The ends lost 6 bases at V and 2 bases at J; junction bases unmatched: 5. In germline, CDR1 is DFQATT, CDR2 SNEGSKA (reference sequence). The CDR3 here is CSASGTSGPYEQYF. CDR3 DNA: TGCAGTGCGAGCGGGACTAGCGGGCCCTACGAGCAGTACTTC.

This clonotype appeared a few times. The chain combines TRBV25-1 with TRBJ1-4; 7 bases are shared with TRBD1. In germline, CDR1 is MGHDK, CDR2 SYGVNS. CDR3 length: 16 residues. With V trimmed by 3 bases and J by 3 bases, 7 bases remained unmatched. As DNA, the CDR3 is TGTGCCAGCAGTGAGGGAGGGGGCGAGGCTAATGAAAAACTGTTTTTT. Protein: CASSEGGGEANEKLFF.

This chain uses TRBV11-1 with TRBJ2-5; TRBD2 matches at 7 bases. The CDR3 runs 17 residues. CDR1 is SGHAT, CDR2 FQDESV, per germline (reference sequence). Losses at the gene ends were 5 bases for V and 2 bases for J; bases not matched to a gene: 14. CDR3 sequence reads: CASSPPTEAGEQETQYF. The CDR3 region has the DNA TGTGCCAGCAGCCCCCCCACAGAGGCGGGGGAGCAAGAGACCCAGTACTTC.

In this sample, this clonotype turned up many times. V gene TRBV6-4 combines with J gene TRBJ1-1, with D possibly TRBD1 on 6 matching bases. Trimming cost V 7 bases and J 8 bases, with 29 bases left between them. Germline-derived CDR1 and CDR2 are MRHNA and SNTAGT. The CDR3 totals 17 residues. In DNA form, the CDR3 reads TGTGCCAGCATCTCCCCCCGGGGGGCGTCGTTCAGTTCGGAAGCTTTCTTT. Residues: CASISPRGASFSSEAFF.

For this clonotype: The limits of the CDR3 on the DNA are not certain, so only TCRdb's listed CDR3 is given. The gene calls are TRBV19 and TRBJ1-1; the table's D gene call, TRBD1, was not cross checked with the DNA. The CDR3 length is 14 residues, termini included. CDR1 LNHDA and CDR2 SQIVND come from the germline V gene (reference sequence). CDR3 sequence reads: CASSIKTGVPEAFF.